This T cell receptor (beta chain) was obtained from a study of technical replicates of blood from a handful of donors. Generated by immunoSEQ multiplex PCR, the TCRdb table keeps only in-frame clones and is missing some. The data contain 68,000 or so clones, approximately 89% of them singletons. Trimming stripped 10 bases from V and 7 bases from J, with 11 bases between. The CDR3 length is 11 residues. Germline V gene lookup returns CDR1 LNHNV and CDR2 YYDKDF (reference sequence). This clone was observed once. The source material was PBMCs. The source of this sequence is a human donor in good health. Some clones in this sample may be carry-over from other donors' samples. The chain joins TRBV15 to TRBJ1-5, with D perhaps matching TRBD1 (5 bases). The CDR3 is CANPQDQPQHF. Here the CDR3 DNA reads TGTGCCAACCCACAGGACCAGCCCCAGCATTTT.